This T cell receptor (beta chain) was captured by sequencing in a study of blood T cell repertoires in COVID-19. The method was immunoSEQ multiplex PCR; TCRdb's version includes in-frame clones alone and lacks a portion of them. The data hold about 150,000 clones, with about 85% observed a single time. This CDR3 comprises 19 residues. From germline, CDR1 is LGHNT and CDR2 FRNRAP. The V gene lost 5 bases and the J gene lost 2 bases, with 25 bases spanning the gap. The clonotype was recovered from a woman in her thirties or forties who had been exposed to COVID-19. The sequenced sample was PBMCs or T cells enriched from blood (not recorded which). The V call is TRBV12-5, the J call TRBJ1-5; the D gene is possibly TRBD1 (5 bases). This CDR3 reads CASGPELITGTFGNQPQHF. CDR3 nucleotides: TGTGCTAGTGGTCCCGAACTGATAACGGGGACTTTTGGCAATCAGCCCCAGCATTTT.